Below, 8 T cell receptor beta chains from the same sample are listed, as sequenced in a study of blood T cell repertoires in COVID-19. Repertoires were generated with immunoSEQ multiplex PCR, while TCRdb's copy carries only in-frame clones and drops some. The sample records about 99,000 clones, about 89% being singletons. Sequencing was carried out using peripheral blood. The receptors originated from a man in his fifties or sixties with acute or convalescent COVID-19.

V is TRBV9 and J is TRBJ2-2; TRBD2 agrees at 7 bases. V shed 5 bases and J 3 bases; nucleotides not matched to a gene: 10. CDR1 SGDLS and CDR2 YYNGEE come from the germline V gene. The CDR3 is made up of 16 amino acids. The DNA of the CDR3 is TGTGCCAGCAGAGATAGAGCGGGAACGGACACCGGGGAGCTGTTTTTT. Translation gives CASRDRAGTDTGELFF.

The V gene is TRBV19, the J gene TRBJ2-1; a possible D gene is TRBD1 (5 bases). Germline V gene sequence: CDR1 LNHDA, CDR2 SQIVND (reference sequence). V shed 5 bases and J shed 0 bases, with 11 bases lying between them. The CDR3 length is 15 residues. CDR3 nucleotides: TGTGCCAGTAGTCAGACAGTAAGCTCCTACAATGAGCAGTTCTTC. This encodes CASSQTVSSYNEQFF.

This clone was picked up a small number of times. V is TRBV19 and J is TRBJ2-2; 7 nucleotides line up with TRBD2. J gave up 4 bases and V 7 bases, and 9 bases lay outside the gene matches. The V gene's germline CDR1 is LNHDA and CDR2 SQIVND (reference sequence). CDR3 length: 15 residues. The CDR3 loop reads CASTLLAGGTGELFF. DNA for the CDR3: TGTGCCAGTACCCTATTAGCGGGCGGCACCGGGGAGCTGTTTTTT.

The chain couples TRBV19 to TRBJ1-1; D gene uncertain. The CDR3 loop spans 13 amino acids. Trimming removed 5 bases at V and 1 base at J, with 8 bases between. Germline-derived CDR1 and CDR2 are LNHDA and SQIVND (reference sequence). This CDR3 is CASSPRRNTEAFF. CDR3 coding DNA: TGTGCCAGTAGTCCCCGGAGGAACACTGAAGCTTTCTTT.

The chain employs TRBV15 and TRBJ1-3; D is unclear. CDR3 length: 17 amino acids. CDR1 is LNHNV, CDR2 YYDKDF, per germline (reference sequence). Trimming took off 0 bases at V and 0 bases at J, with 12 bases between the two ends. The CDR3 nucleotides read TGTGCCACCAGCAGAGATCCGCCGGAGCGCTCTGGAAACACCATATATTTT. Translation: CATSRDPPERSGNTIYF.

Comments on this clone: This specimen includes other DNA sequences encoding the same CDR3. The chain uses TRBV27 and TRBJ2-7, with D possibly being TRBD2 (6 bases). Looked up from germline, CDR1 is MNHEY and CDR2 is SMNVEV (reference sequence). The V and J ends lost 8 bases and 2 bases respectively, with 13 bases between them. The CDR3 runs 13 residues. In DNA form, the CDR3 reads TGTGCCAGCCGGGGGACTGCCACCTACGAGCAGTACTTC. It translates to CASRGTATYEQYF.

The chain is built from TRBV3-1 (or the pseudogene TRBV3-2) and TRBJ1-4; D gene uncertain. Germline V gene lookup returns CDR1 LGHDT and CDR2 YNNKEL (reference sequence). The CDR3 is 12 amino acids. The V end lost 0 bases, the J end lost 7 bases, and 3 bases lay between the germline ends. The CDR3 DNA reads as TGTGCCAGCAGCCAAGATATTGAAAAACTGTTTTTT. Protein: CASSQDIEKLFF.

The genes are TRBV21-1 and TRBJ2-1; the table assigns TRBD1, which was not confirmed against the DNA. TRBV21-1 is deemed a pseudogene. CDR3 length: 23 amino acids. The CDR3 loop reads CASSKRDRPPGPSWSASYNEQFF. The CDR3 DNA reads as TGTGCCAGCAGCAAAAGGGACAGACCCCCGGGACCTAGCTGGTCGGCCTCCTACAATGAGCAGTTCTTC.